This is a list of T cell receptor beta chains from one sample in a study of T-cell reconstitution after alpha-beta-depleted transplantation in children. TCRdb independently ran MiXCR on the PCR reads; one entry per CDR3 protein. In the table there are approximately 89,000 distinct CDR3 sequences, roughly a sixth of which are singletons. Material: PBMCs, mostly from graft donor cells, obtained 180 days after TCRalphabeta/CD19-depleted stem cell transplant. These TCRs come from a male patient aged 2-9 years who had a stem cell transplant for acute lymphoblastic leukemia, so the T cells may come from the graft donor. CDR3s include the opening cysteine and the closing phenylalanine or tryptophan.

cdr3_aa: CASSQDAGGNSPLHF; cdr3_length: 15; v_call: TRBV3-1; j_call: TRBJ1-6
cdr3_aa: CASSFRRGTNTGELFF; cdr3_length: 16; v_call: TRBV7-6; j_call: TRBJ2-2
cdr3_aa: CASSRDTLSYGYTF; cdr3_length: 14; v_call: TRBV12-3/TRBV12-4; j_call: TRBJ1-2
cdr3_aa: CASSQDRGAYNSPLHF; cdr3_length: 16; v_call: TRBV14; j_call: TRBJ1-6
cdr3_aa: CASSEGTGTDTQYF; cdr3_length: 14; v_call: TRBV10-1; j_call: TRBJ2-3
cdr3_aa: CASRGQGRANEQFF; cdr3_length: 14; v_call: TRBV12-3/TRBV12-4; j_call: TRBJ2-1
cdr3_aa: CASSTSRAGLAGYNEQFF; cdr3_length: 18; v_call: TRBV11-1; j_call: TRBJ2-1
cdr3_aa: CASSTRRGADTEAFF; cdr3_length: 15; v_call: TRBV5-6; j_call: TRBJ1-1
cdr3_aa: CASSYSGSNQPQHF; cdr3_length: 14; v_call: TRBV6-5; j_call: TRBJ1-5
cdr3_aa: CASSDGRTYYGYTF; cdr3_length: 14; v_call: TRBV6-1; j_call: TRBJ1-2
cdr3_aa: CASSYLWDTYEQYF; cdr3_length: 14; v_call: TRBV6-2/TRBV6-3; j_call: TRBJ2-7
cdr3_aa: CASSGQGTGELFF; cdr3_length: 13; v_call: TRBV6-1; j_call: TRBJ2-2